This TCR beta chain was sequenced during a study of blood T cells in healthy people across ages. This clonotype was seen only a few times. Alongside a J-beta primer mix, a sample-barcoded 5' primer served in a second PCR lasting about 7 to 12 cycles. MiXCR, applied by TCRdb to the 5' RACE reads, yields one record per CDR3 protein. Of around 1,000,000 distinct CDR3 sequences in the sample, about 25% were seen once. This sample also belongs to another study, concerning T cells of mothers and their children.

Sequencing input: blood. This clonotype was sampled from a girl aged 2-15 years in good health.

DNA for the CDR3: TGCGCCAGCAGCTTGGTAGGGACAGGAGGCGGCACCCAGTACTTC. As protein: CASSLVGTGGGTQYF. The rearrangement joins TRBV5-1 to TRBJ2-5, with 8 bases fitting TRBD1. The J segment lost 8 bases and the V segment lost 0 bases, leaving 9 bases of the junction unmatched. Germline V gene lookup returns CDR1 SGHRS and CDR2 YFSETQ. The length of the CDR3 is 15 residues.